Listed below are T cell receptor beta chains from one sample, sequenced in a study of blood T cell repertoires in COVID-19. TCRdb keeps only in-frame clones here, not all; method: immunoSEQ multiplex PCR. The table lists about 270,000 clones, around 87% of them singletons, with 2.4% in the top ten. The sample consisted of PBMCs or T cells enriched from blood (not recorded which). The receptors stem from a woman between 18 and 29 years old who had recovered from COVID-19. The CDR3 runs from the conserved cysteine through the conserved F or W. The D gene is left open where the match is weak. The size entry is marked missing in some rows and otherwise reads once, few, many or a size class.

>.|TRBV6-5|TRBJ1-1|.
CASSYSGGNTEAFF
TGTGCCAGCAGTTACTCAGGCGGGAACACTGAAGCTTTCTTT
>.|TRBV29-1|TRBJ1-2|.
CSVGPLDQGSGGYTF
TGCAGCGTTGGCCCCCTTGATCAGGGGTCGGGTGGCTACACCTTC
>TRBD1|TRBV7-3|TRBJ2-2|once
CASSFPGQGYTGELFF
TGTGCCAGCAGCTTTCCGGGACAGGGGTACACCGGGGAGCTGTTTTTT
>.|TRBV2|TRBJ2-1|once
CASRLDSSAANEQFF
TGTGCCAGCAGGCTAGACTCATCCGCGGCCAATGAGCAGTTCTTC
>TRBD1|TRBV5-1|TRBJ1-4|.
CASSSRDRGVEKLFF
TGCGCCAGCAGCTCCCGGGACAGGGGGGTTGAAAAACTGTTTTTT
>TRBD1|TRBV6-6|TRBJ1-3|.
CASSRQGLTSGNTIYF
TGTGCCAGCAGTCGACAGGGTCTTACCTCTGGAAACACCATATATTTT
>TRBD1|TRBV3-1/TRBV3-2|TRBJ1-1|.
CASSRQGAWGTEAFF
TGTGCCAGCAGCCGCCAGGGGGCGTGGGGCACTGAAGCTTTCTTT
>TRBD1|TRBV10-3|TRBJ1-5|once
CAISGQDNQPQHF
TGTGCCATCAGCGGACAGGACAATCAGCCCCAGCATTTT
>TRBD1|TRBV27|TRBJ1-2|.
CASSGQGLNGYTF
TGTGCCAGCAGTGGACAGGGACTGAATGGCTACACCTTC
>TRBD2|TRBV7-2|TRBJ2-7|.
CASSLMGGVYEQYF
TGTGCCAGCAGCTTAATGGGGGGGGTATACGAGCAGTACTTC
>.|TRBV2|TRBJ2-7|.
CASSGSVCGHPSYEQYF
TGTGCCAGCAGTGGGAGTGTCTGCGGACACCCTTCGTACGAGCAGTACTTC
>.|TRBV18|TRBJ1-1|.
CASSLDKNTEAFF
TGTGCCAGCTCCTTAGACAAGAACACTGAAGCTTTCTTT
>.|TRBV7-9|TRBJ2-7|.
CASSPRLSYEQYF
TGTGCCAGCAGCCCGAGGCTCAGCTACGAGCAGTACTTC
>TRBD2|TRBV11-2|TRBJ2-5|.
CASSFRGGALLPETQYF
TGTGCCAGCAGCTTTCGCGGGGGGGCCTTACTTCCAGAGACCCAGTACTTC
>.|TRBV5-1|TRBJ2-3|.
CASSLAFGQAGDTQYF
TGCGCCAGCAGCTTGGCCTTCGGGCAGGCGGGGGATACGCAGTATTTT
>.|TRBV4-1|TRBJ2-5|.
CASSQGGGEETQYF
TGCGCCAGCAGCCAAGGGGGGGGCGAGGAGACCCAGTACTTC
>.|TRBV30|TRBJ2-7|.
CAWTQGQNQYEQYF
TGTGCCTGGACCCAGGGGCAGAACCAATACGAGCAGTACTTC
>.|TRBV10-1|TRBJ2-1|.
CATPAGSYNEQFF
TGCGCCACCCCCGCGGGTTCCTACAATGAGCAGTTCTTC
>TRBD1|TRBV6-5|TRBJ1-2|.
CASSYSGTGVNYGYTF
TGTGCCAGCAGTTACTCTGGGACAGGAGTTAACTATGGCTACACCTTC
>TRBD1|TRBV18|TRBJ2-7|.
CASSPGRDRDNIEQYF
TGTGCCAGCTCACCGGGTCGGGACAGGGACAATATAGAGCAGTACTTC
>.|TRBV5-6|TRBJ1-1|.
CASSTGDVDTEAFF
TGTGCCAGCAGCACGGGGGATGTGGACACTGAAGCTTTCTTT
>.|TRBV25-1|TRBJ2-7|.
CASSVYYEQYF
TGTGCCAGCAGTGTGTACTACGAGCAGTACTTC
>.|TRBV4-1|TRBJ1-5|.
CASSQDGGGIQPQHF
TGCGCCAGCAGCCAAGATGGTGGGGGGATTCAGCCCCAGCATTTT
>.|TRBV18|TRBJ1-1|.
CASSPRTANTEAFF
TGTGCCAGCTCACCACGGACAGCTAACACTGAAGCTTTCTTT
>TRBD1|TRBV11-3|TRBJ1-2|.
CASSQDRTGGGDYGYTF
TGTGCCAGCAGCCAAGACAGGACAGGGGGTGGGGACTATGGCTACACCTTC
>TRBD1|TRBV15|TRBJ2-7|.
CATSGDRGSYEQYF
TGTGCCACCAGCGGGGACAGGGGTTCCTACGAGCAGTACTTC
>.|TRBV2|TRBJ2-1|.
CASVYLTYNEQFF
TGTGCCAGCGTCTATCTGACCTACAATGAGCAGTTCTTC
>TRBD2|TRBV6-5|TRBJ2-1|.
CASSYLGGDRNEQFF
TGTGCCAGCAGTTACTTGGGGGGGGACCGCAATGAGCAGTTCTTC
>.|TRBV6-5|TRBJ2-5|once
CASRRGTEEGTQYF
TGTGCCAGCAGGAGGGGGACAGAGGAGGGGACCCAGTACTTC
>TRBD1|TRBV27|TRBJ1-4|.
CASSLFEGQPTATNEKLFF
TGTGCCAGCAGTTTATTTGAGGGACAGCCAACTGCAACTAATGAAAAACTGTTTTTT
>TRBD1|TRBV5-1|TRBJ1-3|once
CASSRTTGMASGNTIYF
TGCGCCAGCAGCCGTACGACAGGGATGGCCTCTGGAAACACCATATATTTT
>.|TRBV5-1|TRBJ1-1|few
CASSLAGRWNTEAFF
TGCGCCAGCAGCTTGGCCGGCAGGTGGAACACTGAAGCTTTCTTT
>.|TRBV12-5|TRBJ2-4|.
CASGLVRLARKNIQYF
TGTGCTAGTGGTTTGGTACGATTAGCCCGGAAGAACATTCAGTACTTC
>.|TRBV3-1/TRBV3-2|TRBJ2-7|.
CASSPWGDRLREQYF
TGTGCCAGCAGCCCCTGGGGGGACAGACTAAGGGAGCAGTACTTC
>.|TRBV20-1|TRBJ2-5|.
CSAVAGTQYF
TGCAGTGCGGTTGCGGGGACCCAGTACTTC
>.|TRBV12-3/TRBV12-4|TRBJ1-6|.
CASSATGDSPLHF
TGTGCCAGCAGTGCGACCGGGGATTCACCCCTCCACTTT
>TRBD1|TRBV6-5|TRBJ2-4|.
CASRNGQGNIQYF
TGTGCCAGCAGAAACGGACAGGGAAACATTCAGTACTTC
>TRBD1|TRBV28|TRBJ2-7|.
CASSLGGQGSYEQYF
TGTGCCAGCAGTTTAGGGGGACAGGGGAGTTACGAGCAGTACTTC
>TRBD1|TRBV20-1|TRBJ1-2|.
CSAQTGRGYTF
TGCAGTGCCCAGACAGGGAGAGGCTACACCTTC
>TRBD1|TRBV4-2|TRBJ1-5|.
CASSQFSGGVKPQHF
TGTGCCAGCAGCCAATTCTCAGGGGGCGTGAAGCCCCAGCATTTT
>TRBD1|TRBV6-5|TRBJ1-2|.
CASSPRTGGAYGYTF
TGTGCCAGCAGCCCGAGGACAGGGGGCGCTTATGGCTACACCTTC
>TRBD2|TRBV9|TRBJ2-5|.
CASSVGVAGGQETQYF
TGTGCCAGCAGCGTAGGCGTAGCGGGGGGCCAAGAGACCCAGTACTTC
>.|TRBV7-2|TRBJ1-4|.
CASSSTGSITTNEKLFF
TGTGCCAGCAGCTCGACTGGAAGTATCACAACTAATGAAAAACTGTTTTTT
>.|TRBV27|TRBJ1-1|.
CASRDSMNTEAFF
TGTGCCAGCAGGGACAGCATGAACACTGAAGCTTTCTTT
>.|TRBV10-3|TRBJ1-6|.
CAISDRVMGSPLHF
TGTGCCATCAGTGACAGGGTAATGGGTTCACCCCTCCACTTT
>TRBD1|TRBV12-5|TRBJ1-2|.
CASGFSGTGAYPGGGYTF
TGTGCTAGTGGTTTTTCGGGGACAGGGGCCTATCCGGGGGGTGGCTACACCTTC
>.|TRBV30|TRBJ1-1|.
CAWSGVREAFF
TGTGCCTGGAGTGGAGTGAGGGAAGCTTTCTTT
>TRBD1|TRBV10-1|TRBJ2-7|.
CASSAGQGVSSYEQYF
TGCGCCAGCAGTGCAGGACAGGGGGTAAGCTCCTACGAGCAGTACTTC
>.|TRBV4-1|TRBJ1-1|.
CASSQDLASRGAFF
TGCGCCAGCAGCCAAGATCTCGCCAGCCGGGGGGCTTTCTTT
>TRBD2|TRBV11-3|TRBJ2-1|.
CASSRGLAVYNEQFF
TGTGCCAGCAGCAGGGGTCTAGCGGTCTACAATGAGCAGTTCTTC
>TRBD2|TRBV9|TRBJ2-3|.
CASSGTSGPTDTQYF
TGTGCCAGCAGCGGGACTAGCGGGCCCACAGATACGCAGTATTTT
>.|TRBV13|TRBJ1-3|.
CASSPGDSGNTIYF
TGTGCCAGCAGCCCAGGGGACTCTGGAAACACCATATATTTT
>.|TRBV7-2|TRBJ1-5|many
CASSPDYYSNQPQHF
TGTGCCAGCAGCCCGGACTATTATAGCAATCAGCCCCAGCATTTT